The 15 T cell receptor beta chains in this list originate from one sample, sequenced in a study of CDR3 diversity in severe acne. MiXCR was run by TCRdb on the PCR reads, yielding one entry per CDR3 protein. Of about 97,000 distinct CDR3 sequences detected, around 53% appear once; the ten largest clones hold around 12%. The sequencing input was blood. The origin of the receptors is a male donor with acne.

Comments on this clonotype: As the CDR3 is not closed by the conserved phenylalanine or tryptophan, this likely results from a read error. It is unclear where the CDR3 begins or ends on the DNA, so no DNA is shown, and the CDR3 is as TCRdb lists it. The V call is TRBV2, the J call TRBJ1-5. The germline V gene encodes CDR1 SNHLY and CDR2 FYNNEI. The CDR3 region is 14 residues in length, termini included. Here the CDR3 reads CASSSRGESQPQPS.

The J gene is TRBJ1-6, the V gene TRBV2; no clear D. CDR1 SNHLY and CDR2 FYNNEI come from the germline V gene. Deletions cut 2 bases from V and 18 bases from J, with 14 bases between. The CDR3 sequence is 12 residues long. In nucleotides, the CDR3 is TGTGCCAGCAGTGAATGGCCGGCCGACCCCCACTTT. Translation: CASSEWPADPHF. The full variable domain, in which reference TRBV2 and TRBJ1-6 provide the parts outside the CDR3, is EPEVTQTPSHQVTQMGQEVILRCVPISNHLYFYWYRQILGQKVEFLVSFYNNEISEKSEIFDDQFSVERPDGSNFTLKIRSTKLEDSAMYFCASSEWPADPHFGNGTRLTVT.

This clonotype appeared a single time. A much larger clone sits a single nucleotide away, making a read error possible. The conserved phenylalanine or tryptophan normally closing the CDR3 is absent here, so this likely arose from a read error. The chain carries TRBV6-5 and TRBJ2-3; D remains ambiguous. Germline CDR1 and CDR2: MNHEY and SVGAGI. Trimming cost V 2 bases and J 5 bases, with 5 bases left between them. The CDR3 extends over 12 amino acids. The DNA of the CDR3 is TGTGCCAGCAGTTACCCAGGAGATACGCAGTATCTT. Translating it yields CASSYPGDTQYL.

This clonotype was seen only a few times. For the CDR3, the DNA is TGCGCCAGCAGCCATCACGGGACAGGGGACTACGAGCAGTACTTC. This translates into CASSHHGTGDYEQYF. This chain connects TRBV4-1 to TRBJ2-7; 10 positions agree with TRBD1. The V and J ends lost 3 bases and 3 bases, in that order; junction bases with no gene match: 5. The CDR3 runs 15 residues. CDR1 and CDR2 (germline): MGHRA, YSYEKL.

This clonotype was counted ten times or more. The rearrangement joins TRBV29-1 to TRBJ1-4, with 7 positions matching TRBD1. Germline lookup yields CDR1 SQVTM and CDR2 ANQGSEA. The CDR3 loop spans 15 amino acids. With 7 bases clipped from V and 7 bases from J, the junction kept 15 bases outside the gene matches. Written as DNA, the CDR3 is TGCAGCGCCACGCGGGGGAACAGGGGAGGTGAAAAACTGTTTTTT. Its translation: CSATRGNRGGEKLFF.

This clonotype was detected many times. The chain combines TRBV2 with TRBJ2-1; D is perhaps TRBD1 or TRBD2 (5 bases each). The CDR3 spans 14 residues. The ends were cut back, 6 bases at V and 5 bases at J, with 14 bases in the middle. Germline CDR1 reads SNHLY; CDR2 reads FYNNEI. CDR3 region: CASRLRGGHNEQFF. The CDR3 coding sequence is TGTGCCAGCAGGCTTAGGGGCGGGCACAATGAGCAGTTCTTC.

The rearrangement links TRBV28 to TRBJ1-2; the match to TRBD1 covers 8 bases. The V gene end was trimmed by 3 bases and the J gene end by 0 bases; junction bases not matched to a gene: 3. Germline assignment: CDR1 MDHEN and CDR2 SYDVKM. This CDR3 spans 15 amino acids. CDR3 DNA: TGTGCCAGCAGTTTGCGGACAGGGACTAACTATGGCTACACCTTC. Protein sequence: CASSLRTGTNYGYTF.

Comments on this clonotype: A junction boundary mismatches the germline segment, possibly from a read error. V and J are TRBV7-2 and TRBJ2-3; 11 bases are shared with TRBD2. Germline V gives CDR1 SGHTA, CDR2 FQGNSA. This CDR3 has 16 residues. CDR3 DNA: TGTGCCGGCAGCCCTAGGGTAGCGGGAGGGAACAATGAGCAGTATTTT. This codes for CAGSPRVAGGNNEQYF.

The chain's CDR3 is CASSLRGVNYGYTF. In DNA, the CDR3 is TGTGCCAGCAGTTTACGGGGAGTTAACTATGGCTACACCTTC. This chain uses TRBV27 with TRBJ1-2; no reliable D call. The CDR3 has 14 amino acids. The germline CDR1 and CDR2 sequences are MNHEY and SMNVEV (reference sequence). V lost 2 bases and J lost 1, with 8 bases in between.

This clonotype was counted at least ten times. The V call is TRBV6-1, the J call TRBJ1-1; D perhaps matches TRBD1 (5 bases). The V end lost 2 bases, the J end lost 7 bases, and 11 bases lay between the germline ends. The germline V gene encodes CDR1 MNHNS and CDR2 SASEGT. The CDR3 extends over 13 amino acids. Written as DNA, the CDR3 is TGTGCCAGCAGTGAAAGTGCAGGGAGTGAAGCTTTCTTT. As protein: CASSESAGSEAFF.

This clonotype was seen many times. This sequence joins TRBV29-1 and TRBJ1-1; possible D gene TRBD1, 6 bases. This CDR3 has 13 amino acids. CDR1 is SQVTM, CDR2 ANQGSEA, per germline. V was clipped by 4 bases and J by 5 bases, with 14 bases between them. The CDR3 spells CSVGSTGRTEAFF. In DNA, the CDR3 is TGCAGCGTTGGGTCAACAGGGCGGACTGAAGCTTTCTTT.

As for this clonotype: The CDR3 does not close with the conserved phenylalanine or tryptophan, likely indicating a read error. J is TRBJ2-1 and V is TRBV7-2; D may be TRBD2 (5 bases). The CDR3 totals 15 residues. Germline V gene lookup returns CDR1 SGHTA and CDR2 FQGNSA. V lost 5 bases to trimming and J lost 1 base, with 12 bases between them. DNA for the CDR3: TGTGCCAGCAGCCCGGAACTAGGGTCCTACAATGAGCAGTTCCTT. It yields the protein CASSPELGSYNEQFL.

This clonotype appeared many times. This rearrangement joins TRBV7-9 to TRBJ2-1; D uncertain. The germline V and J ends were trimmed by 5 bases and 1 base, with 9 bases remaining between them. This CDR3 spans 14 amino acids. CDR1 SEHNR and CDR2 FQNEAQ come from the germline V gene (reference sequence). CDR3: CASSRPGSYNEQFF. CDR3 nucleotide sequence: TGTGCCAGCAGCCGGCCCGGATCCTACAATGAGCAGTTCTTC.

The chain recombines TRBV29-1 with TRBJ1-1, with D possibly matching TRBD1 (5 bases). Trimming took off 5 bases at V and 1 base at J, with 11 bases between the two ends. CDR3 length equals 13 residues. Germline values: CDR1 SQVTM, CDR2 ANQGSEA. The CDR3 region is CSVSFQGNTEAFF. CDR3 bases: TGCAGCGTTTCCTTCCAGGGGAACACTGAAGCTTTCTTT.

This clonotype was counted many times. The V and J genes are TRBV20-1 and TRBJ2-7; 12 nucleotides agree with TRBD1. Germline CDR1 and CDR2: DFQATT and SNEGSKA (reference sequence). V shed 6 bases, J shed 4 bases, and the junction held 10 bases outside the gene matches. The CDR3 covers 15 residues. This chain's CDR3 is CSALTGTGGLYEQYF. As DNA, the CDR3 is TGCAGTGCCCTAACCGGGACAGGGGGCTTATACGAGCAGTACTTC.